A single sample gave rise to the 3 T cell receptor beta chains below, sequenced in a study of cytomegalovirus exposure and HLA in healthy donors. This PCR relied on a set of 60 Vbeta primers and 13 Jbeta primers. Assay: immunoSEQ multiplex PCR; the TCRdb copy retains only in-frame clones and omits some. The sample has 160,000 or so clones, 70% to 85% seen once. The sequenced sample consisted of PBMCs. These receptors originate from a man in his fifties in good health and CMV-seropositive.

V usage is TRBV11-3 and J usage is TRBJ2-3; tentatively, D is TRBD1 (6 bases). V lost 5 bases to trimming and J lost 0 bases, with 9 bases between them. From germline, CDR1 is SGHNT and CDR2 YENEEA. The CDR3 length is 14 residues. CDR3 coding DNA: TGTGCCAGCAGCCGACAGGCTAGCACAGATACGCAGTATTTT. The encoded protein is CASSRQASTDTQYF. Looking up the rest from reference TRBV11-3 and TRBJ2-3 gives the full variable domain: EAGVVQSPRYKIIEKKQPVAFWCNPISGHNTLYWYLQNLGQGPELLIRYENEEAVDDSQLPKDRFSAERLKGVDSTLKIQPAELGDSAVYLCASSRQASTDTQYFGPGTRLTVL.

This chain joins TRBV7-6 and TRBJ2-5; 9 positions agree with TRBD2. The trim removed 5 bases at V and 3 bases at J, leaving 7 bases unmatched. The CDR3 sequence is 15 residues long. CDR1 is SGHVS, CDR2 FNYEAQ, per germline. The CDR3 protein is CASSRGLAREETQYF. The CDR3 DNA is TGTGCCAGCAGCCGCGGACTAGCGAGGGAAGAGACCCAGTACTTC.

This chain joins TRBV10-1 and TRBJ2-2; 9 nucleotides align to TRBD1. J gave up 1 base and V 10 bases, and 10 bases lay outside the gene matches. CDR1 is WNHNN, CDR2 SYGVQD, per germline (reference sequence). The CDR3 is made up of 16 amino acids. The DNA of the CDR3 is TGCGCCACCACCGTCGTGGGACAGGGGAACACCGGGGAGCTGTTTTTT. Its translation: CATTVVGQGNTGELFF.